This is a list of T cell receptor beta chains from one sample in a study of T cells in localized non-small cell lung cancer. Profiled with immunoSEQ multiplex PCR; TCRdb holds only in-frame clones, not every one. The data show about 24,000 clones, approximately 88% seen once. The source material was peripheral blood mononuclear cells, sampled before any cancer treatment. The receptors shown here come from a woman aged 35-70 years with stage III lung adenocarcinoma. Both conserved end residues are part of each CDR3. Each record gives: clone size, J gene, D gene, V gene, CDR3 DNA, CDR3 protein. A D gene is named only where the DNA matches it firmly. Clone size is shown for a subset of rows, as once, few, many or a class of expanded clone.

size: once; J: TRBJ1-5; D: TRBD1; V: TRBV7-2; DNA: TGTGCCAGCAGCTCACAGGGGTCGGCAAATCAGCCCCAGCATTTT; CDR3: CASSSQGSANQPQHF
size: few; J: TRBJ1-1; D: .; V: TRBV10-2; DNA: TGCGCCAGCAGTACACAGGGACGCGCTTTCTTT; CDR3: CASSTQGRAFF
size: .; J: TRBJ2-7; D: TRBD2; V: TRBV7-2; DNA: TGTGCCAGCAGCCCCCCCGGGGGCGGGGGGGATCTCTACGAGCAGTACTTC; CDR3: CASSPPGGGGDLYEQYF
size: .; J: TRBJ1-2; D: .; V: TRBV19; DNA: TGTGCCAGTAGCGGGCTTGTGGGCGGGTTTGGCTACACCTTC; CDR3: CASSGLVGGFGYTF
size: .; J: TRBJ1-2; D: TRBD1; V: TRBV6-5; DNA: TGTGCCAGCAGTTACGACAGGGGAGCCTATGGCTACACCTTC; CDR3: CASSYDRGAYGYTF
size: .; J: TRBJ2-5; D: .; V: TRBV19; DNA: TGTGCCAGTAGTAAGATGGGGTCTTCAGAGACCCAGTACTTC; CDR3: CASSKMGSSETQYF
size: once; J: TRBJ1-5; D: .; V: TRBV9; DNA: TGTGCCAGCAGCGTCGACAGAAATCAGCCCCAGCATTTT; CDR3: CASSVDRNQPQHF
size: .; J: TRBJ2-7; D: TRBD2; V: TRBV29-1; DNA: TGCAGCGTTGAACCTGCGGGAGGGAGTTACGAGCAGTACTTC; CDR3: CSVEPAGGSYEQYF
size: .; J: TRBJ2-7; D: .; V: TRBV11-2; DNA: TGTGCCAGCAGCTTAGACCTACGGAACGAGCAGTACTTC; CDR3: CASSLDLRNEQYF
size: .; J: TRBJ2-2; D: .; V: TRBV7-3; DNA: TGTGCCAGCAGCTCCCAAATGGGGGGCACCGGGGAGCTGTTTTTT; CDR3: CASSSQMGGTGELFF
size: .; J: TRBJ2-5; D: .; V: TRBV7-9; DNA: TGTGCCAGCAACGGACGGTTGCAAGAGACCCAGTACTTC; CDR3: CASNGRLQETQYF
size: once; J: TRBJ2-4; D: TRBD1; V: TRBV7-8; DNA: TGTGCCAGCAGCTTAGCGCGCCAGGGGGCTTTAGCCAAAAACATTCAGTACTTC; CDR3: CASSLARQGALAKNIQYF
size: .; J: TRBJ1-2; D: TRBD1; V: TRBV10-2; DNA: TGCGCCAGCAGGGGGACAGGGGTAGGCTATGGCTACACCTTC; CDR3: CASRGTGVGYGYTF
size: .; J: TRBJ1-2; D: TRBD1; V: TRBV6-1; DNA: TGTGCCAGCAGTGGGGGGACAGGGGCGCTTAACTATGGCTACACCTTC; CDR3: CASSGGTGALNYGYTF
size: .; J: TRBJ2-7; D: .; V: TRBV9; DNA: TGTGCCAGCAGCGCCCGGCCTGGGGACGAGCAGTACTTC; CDR3: CASSARPGDEQYF
size: .; J: TRBJ2-1; D: TRBD2; V: TRBV27; DNA: TGTGCCAGCATCCCCTTAGGACTAGCGGGGGGAGGGTACAATGAGCAGTTCTTC; CDR3: CASIPLGLAGGGYNEQFF
size: .; J: TRBJ2-3; D: TRBD2; V: TRBV6-1; DNA: TGTGCCAGCAGTGACCCTCTCACTAGCGGGGCGACAGATACGCAGTATTTT; CDR3: CASSDPLTSGATDTQYF
size: .; J: TRBJ2-1; D: .; V: TRBV9; DNA: TGTGCCAGCAGCGCCCTTGGTGGATCCTACAATGAGCAGTTCTTC; CDR3: CASSALGGSYNEQFF
size: .; J: TRBJ2-7; D: TRBD2; V: TRBV11-2; DNA: TGTGCCAGCAGCTTAGATACTAGCGCGGTAGCCTACGAGCAGTACTTC; CDR3: CASSLDTSAVAYEQYF
size: .; J: TRBJ1-3; D: .; V: TRBV7-2; DNA: TGTGCCAGCAGCTACCACGCAGGCTCCGAGGGAAACACCATATATTTT; CDR3: CASSYHAGSEGNTIYF
size: .; J: TRBJ1-1; D: .; V: TRBV29-1; DNA: TGCAGCGTGCGCAGGGGAACTGAAGCTTTCTTT; CDR3: CSVRRGTEAFF
size: .; J: TRBJ2-2; D: .; V: TRBV5-5; DNA: TGTGCCAGCAGCCCGCTGCCACCCGCGGGCGGGGAGCTGTTTTTT; CDR3: CASSPLPPAGGELFF
size: .; J: TRBJ2-7; D: TRBD2; V: TRBV10-3; DNA: TGTGCCATCAGGGGGTCGACTAGCCTGGGCTACGAGCAGTACTTC; CDR3: CAIRGSTSLGYEQYF
size: .; J: TRBJ1-2; D: TRBD1; V: TRBV5-8; DNA: TGTGCCAGCGACCGGGACAGGGTGAGCTATGGCTACACCTTC; CDR3: CASDRDRVSYGYTF
size: .; J: TRBJ2-7; D: .; V: TRBV4-3; DNA: TGCGCCAGCAGCCAAGATTACGCGGCTAATTCCTACGAGCAGTACTTC; CDR3: CASSQDYAANSYEQYF
size: .; J: TRBJ2-3; D: .; V: TRBV2; DNA: TGTGCCAGCAGCTCGGACACAGATACGCAGTATTTT; CDR3: CASSSDTDTQYF
size: .; J: TRBJ2-3; D: TRBD1; V: TRBV6-1; DNA: TGTGCCAGCACACAACGACAGGGAGGCACAGATACGCAGTATTTT; CDR3: CASTQRQGGTDTQYF
size: .; J: TRBJ1-2; D: TRBD1; V: TRBV7-2; DNA: TGTGCCAGCAGCTCCCTCTCGAGAGGACAGGGTGACGGCTACACCTTC; CDR3: CASSSLSRGQGDGYTF
size: .; J: TRBJ2-1; D: .; V: TRBV5-1; DNA: TGCGCCAGCAGCCACGGCTACAATGAGCAGTTCTTC; CDR3: CASSHGYNEQFF
size: .; J: TRBJ2-2; D: TRBD2; V: TRBV6-6; DNA: TGTGCCGGAGCGGGAGAGGGAACCGGGGAGCTGTTTTTT; CDR3: CAGAGEGTGELFF
size: .; J: TRBJ1-1; D: .; V: TRBV7-6; DNA: TGTGCCAGCAGCTCAGGACAGAACACTGAAGCTTTCTTT; CDR3: CASSSGQNTEAFF
size: .; J: TRBJ2-1; D: TRBD2; V: TRBV5-1; DNA: TGCGCCAGCTTTCGCGCGGGAGGGGACAATGAGCAGTTCTTC; CDR3: CASFRAGGDNEQFF
size: .; J: TRBJ2-7; D: .; V: TRBV18; DNA: TGTGCCAGCTCACCAGACCGGGTGGGGGGAGAGCAGTACTTC; CDR3: CASSPDRVGGEQYF